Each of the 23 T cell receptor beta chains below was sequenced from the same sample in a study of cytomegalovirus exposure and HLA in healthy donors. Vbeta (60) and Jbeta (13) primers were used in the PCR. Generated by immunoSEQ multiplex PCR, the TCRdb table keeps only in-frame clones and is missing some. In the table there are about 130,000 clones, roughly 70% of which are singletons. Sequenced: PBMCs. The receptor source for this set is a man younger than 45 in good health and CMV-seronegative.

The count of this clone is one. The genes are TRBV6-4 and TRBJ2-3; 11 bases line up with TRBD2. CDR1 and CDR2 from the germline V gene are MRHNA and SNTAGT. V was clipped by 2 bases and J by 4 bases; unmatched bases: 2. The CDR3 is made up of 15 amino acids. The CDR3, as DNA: TGTGCCAGCAGTGACACTAGCGGGGGCCCAGATACGCAGTATTTT. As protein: CASSDTSGGPDTQYF.

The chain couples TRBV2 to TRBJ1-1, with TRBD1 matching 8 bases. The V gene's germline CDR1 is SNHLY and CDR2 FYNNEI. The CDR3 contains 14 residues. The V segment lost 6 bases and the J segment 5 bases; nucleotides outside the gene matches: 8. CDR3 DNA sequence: TGTGCCAGCAGCCCCGGACAGGGAGGAACTGAAGCTTTCTTT. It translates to CASSPGQGGTEAFF.

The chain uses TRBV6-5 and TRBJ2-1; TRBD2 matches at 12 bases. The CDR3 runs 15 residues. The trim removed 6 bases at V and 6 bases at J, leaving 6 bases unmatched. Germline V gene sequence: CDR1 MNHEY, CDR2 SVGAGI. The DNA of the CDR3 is TGTGCCAGCAGCCCAACTAGCGGGGGGCCCAATGAGCAGTTCTTC. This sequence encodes CASSPTSGGPNEQFF.

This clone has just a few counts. The DNA for the CDR3 is TGTGCCAGCAGCCTCCGGGGGAATCCTAATGAAAAACTGTTTTTT. Translating it yields CASSLRGNPNEKLFF. The chain combines TRBV7-6 with TRBJ1-4, with D perhaps matching TRBD1 (5 bases). Per germline, CDR1 SGHVS and CDR2 FNYEAQ. Trimming cost V 5 bases and J 3 bases, with 13 bases left between them. CDR3 size: 15 residues.

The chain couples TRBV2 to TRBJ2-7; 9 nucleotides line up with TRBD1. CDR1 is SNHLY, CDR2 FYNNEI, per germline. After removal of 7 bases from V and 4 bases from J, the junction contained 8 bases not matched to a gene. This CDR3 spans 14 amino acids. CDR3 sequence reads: CASTGTGMSYEQYF. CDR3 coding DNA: TGTGCCAGCACCGGGACAGGGATGTCATACGAGCAGTACTTC.

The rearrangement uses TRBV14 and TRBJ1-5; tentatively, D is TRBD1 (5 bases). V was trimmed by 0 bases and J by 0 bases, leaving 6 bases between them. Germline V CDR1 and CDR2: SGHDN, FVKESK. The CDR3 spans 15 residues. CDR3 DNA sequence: TGTGCCAGCAGCCAAGAGGACATTAGCAATCAGCCCCAGCATTTT. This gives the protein CASSQEDISNQPQHF.

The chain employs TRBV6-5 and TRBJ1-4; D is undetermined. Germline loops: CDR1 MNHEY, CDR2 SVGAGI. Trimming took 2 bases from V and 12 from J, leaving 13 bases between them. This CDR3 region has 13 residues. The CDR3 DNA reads TGTGCCAGCAGTTACGGACCGGCGGAGGAACTGTTTTTT. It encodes CASSYGPAEELFF.

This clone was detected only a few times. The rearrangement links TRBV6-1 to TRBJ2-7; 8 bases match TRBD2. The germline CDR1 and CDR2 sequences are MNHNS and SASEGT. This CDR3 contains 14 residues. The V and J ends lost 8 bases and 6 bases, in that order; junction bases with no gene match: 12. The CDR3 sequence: CASEREGLVSEQYF. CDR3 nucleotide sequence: TGTGCCAGCGAGAGAGAGGGACTAGTCTCCGAGCAGTACTTC.

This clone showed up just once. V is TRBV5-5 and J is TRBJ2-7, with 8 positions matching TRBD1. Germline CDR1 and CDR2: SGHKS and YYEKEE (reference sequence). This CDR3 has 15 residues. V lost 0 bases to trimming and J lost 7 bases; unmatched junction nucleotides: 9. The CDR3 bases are TGTGCCAGCAGCTTGGTCGGGGACAGGTCTTGGGAGCAGTACTTC. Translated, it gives CASSLVGDRSWEQYF. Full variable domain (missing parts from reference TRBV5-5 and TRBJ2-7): DAGVTQSPTHLIKTRGQQVTLRCSPISGHKSVSWYQQVLGQGPQFIFQYYEKEERGRGNFPDRFSARQFPNYSSELNVNALLLGDSALYLCASSLVGDRSWEQYFGPGTRLTVT.

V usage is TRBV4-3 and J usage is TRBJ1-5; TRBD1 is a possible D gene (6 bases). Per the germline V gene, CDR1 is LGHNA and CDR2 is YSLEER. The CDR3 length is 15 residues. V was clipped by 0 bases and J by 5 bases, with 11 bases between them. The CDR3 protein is CASSQDPRTDQPQHF. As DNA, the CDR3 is TGCGCCAGCAGCCAAGATCCGAGGACAGATCAGCCCCAGCATTTT.

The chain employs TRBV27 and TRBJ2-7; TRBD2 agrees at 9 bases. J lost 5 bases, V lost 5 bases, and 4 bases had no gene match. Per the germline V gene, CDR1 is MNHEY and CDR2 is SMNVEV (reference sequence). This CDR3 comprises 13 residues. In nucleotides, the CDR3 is TGTGCCAGCAGTCTTAGCGGGGGTGACGAGCAGTACTTC. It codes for CASSLSGGDEQYF.

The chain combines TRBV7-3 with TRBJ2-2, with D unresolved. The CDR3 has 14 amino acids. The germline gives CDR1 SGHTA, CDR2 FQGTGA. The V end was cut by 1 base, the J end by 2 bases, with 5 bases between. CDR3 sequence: CASSLISNTGELFF. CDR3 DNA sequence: TGTGCCAGCAGCTTAATATCCAACACCGGGGAGCTGTTTTTT.

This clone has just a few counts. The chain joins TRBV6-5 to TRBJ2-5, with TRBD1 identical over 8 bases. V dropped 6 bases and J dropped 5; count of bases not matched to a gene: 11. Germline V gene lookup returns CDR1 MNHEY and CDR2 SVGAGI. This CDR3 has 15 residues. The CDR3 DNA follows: TGTGCCAGCAGCCTGTGGACAGGGATGGAGGAGACCCAGTACTTC. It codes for CASSLWTGMEETQYF.

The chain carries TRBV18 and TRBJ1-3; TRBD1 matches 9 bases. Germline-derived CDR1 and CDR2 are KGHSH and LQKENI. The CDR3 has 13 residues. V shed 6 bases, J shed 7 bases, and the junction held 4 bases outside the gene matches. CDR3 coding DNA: TGTGCCAGCTCGTTCGGACAGGGGAACACCATATATTTT. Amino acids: CASSFGQGNTIYF.

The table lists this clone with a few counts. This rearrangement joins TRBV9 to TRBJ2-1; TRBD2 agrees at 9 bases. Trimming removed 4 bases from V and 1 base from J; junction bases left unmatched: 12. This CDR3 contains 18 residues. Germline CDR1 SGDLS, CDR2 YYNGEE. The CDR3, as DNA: TGTGCCAGCAGCCCAACTTTTGGCGGGGGGGCTTCCTACAATGAGCAGTTCTTC. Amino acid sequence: CASSPTFGGGASYNEQFF. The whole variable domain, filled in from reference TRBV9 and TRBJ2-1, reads DSGVTQTPKHLITATGQRVTLRCSPRSGDLSVYWYQQSLDQGLQFLIQYYNGEERAKGNILERFSAQQFPDLHSELNLSSLELGDSALYFCASSPTFGGGASYNEQFFGPGTRLTVL.

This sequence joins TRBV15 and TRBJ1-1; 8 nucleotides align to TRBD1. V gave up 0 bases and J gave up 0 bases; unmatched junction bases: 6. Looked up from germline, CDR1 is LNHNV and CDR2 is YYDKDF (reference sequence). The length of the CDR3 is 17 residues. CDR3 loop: CATSRDWFRGLNTEAFF. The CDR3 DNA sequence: TGTGCCACCAGCAGAGATTGGTTCAGGGGGCTGAACACTGAAGCTTTCTTT.

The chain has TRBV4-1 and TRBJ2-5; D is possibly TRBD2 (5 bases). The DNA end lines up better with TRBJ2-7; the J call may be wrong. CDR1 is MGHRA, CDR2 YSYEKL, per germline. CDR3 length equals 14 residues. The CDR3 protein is CASSLEVQTHEQYF. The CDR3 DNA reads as TGCGCCAGCAGCCTGGAGGTACAAACCCACGAGCAGTACTTC.

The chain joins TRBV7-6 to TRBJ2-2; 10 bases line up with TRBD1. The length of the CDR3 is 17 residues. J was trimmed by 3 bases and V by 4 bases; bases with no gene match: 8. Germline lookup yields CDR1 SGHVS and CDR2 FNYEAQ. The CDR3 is CASSSPFGTGDTGELFF. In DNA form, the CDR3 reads TGTGCCAGCAGCTCCCCTTTTGGGACAGGGGACACCGGGGAGCTGTTTTTT.

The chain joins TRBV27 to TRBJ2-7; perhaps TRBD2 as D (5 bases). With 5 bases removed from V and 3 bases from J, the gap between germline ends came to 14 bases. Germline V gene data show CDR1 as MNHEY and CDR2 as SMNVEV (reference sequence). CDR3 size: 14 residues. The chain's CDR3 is CASSASAGNYEQYF. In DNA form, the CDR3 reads TGTGCCAGCAGTGCGTCCGCCGGGAACTACGAGCAGTACTTC.

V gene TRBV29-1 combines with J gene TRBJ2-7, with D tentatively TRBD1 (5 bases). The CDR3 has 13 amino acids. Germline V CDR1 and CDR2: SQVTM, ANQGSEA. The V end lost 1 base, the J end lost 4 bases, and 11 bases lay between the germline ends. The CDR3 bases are TGCAGCGTTGAAGGGCAGGGTCAATACGAGCAGTACTTC. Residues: CSVEGQGQYEQYF.

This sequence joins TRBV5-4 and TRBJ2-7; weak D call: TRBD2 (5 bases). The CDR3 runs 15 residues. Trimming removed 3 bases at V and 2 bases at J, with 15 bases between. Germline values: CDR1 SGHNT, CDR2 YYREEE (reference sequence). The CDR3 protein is CASSSPGNKAYEQYF. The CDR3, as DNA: TGTGCCAGCAGCTCACCCGGGAATAAAGCCTACGAGCAGTACTTC.

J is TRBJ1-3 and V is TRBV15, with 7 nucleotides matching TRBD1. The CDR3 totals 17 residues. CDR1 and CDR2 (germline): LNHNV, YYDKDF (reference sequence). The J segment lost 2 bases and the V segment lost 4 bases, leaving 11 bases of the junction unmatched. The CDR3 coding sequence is TGTGCCACCAGCAAAGGGGACAGACCACTGACTGGAAACACCATATATTTT. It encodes CATSKGDRPLTGNTIYF.

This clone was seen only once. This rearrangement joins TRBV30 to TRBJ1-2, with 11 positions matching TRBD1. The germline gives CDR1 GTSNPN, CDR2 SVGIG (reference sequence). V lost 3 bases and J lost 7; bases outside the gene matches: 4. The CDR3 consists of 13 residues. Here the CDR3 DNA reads TGTGCCTGGAGCCCCGGACAGGGGGCTGGCTACACCTTC. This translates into CAWSPGQGAGYTF.